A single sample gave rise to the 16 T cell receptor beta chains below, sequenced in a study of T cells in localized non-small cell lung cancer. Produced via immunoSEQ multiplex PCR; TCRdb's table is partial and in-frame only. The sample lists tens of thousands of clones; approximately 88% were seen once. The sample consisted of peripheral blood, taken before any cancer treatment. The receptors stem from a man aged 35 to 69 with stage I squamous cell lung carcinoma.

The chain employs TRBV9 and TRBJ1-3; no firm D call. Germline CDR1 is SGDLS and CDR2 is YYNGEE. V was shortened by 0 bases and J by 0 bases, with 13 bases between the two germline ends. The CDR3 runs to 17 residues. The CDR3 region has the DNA TGTGCCAGCAGCGTAGGGAACGGGTTCCTCTCTGGAAACACCATATATTTT. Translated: CASSVGNGFLSGNTIYF.

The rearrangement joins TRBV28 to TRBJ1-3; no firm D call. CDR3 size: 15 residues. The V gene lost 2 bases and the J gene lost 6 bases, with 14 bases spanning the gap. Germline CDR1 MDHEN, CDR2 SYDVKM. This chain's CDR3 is CASSLPGLGLNTIYF. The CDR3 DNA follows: TGTGCCAGCAGTTTACCCGGACTAGGCTTAAACACCATATATTTT.

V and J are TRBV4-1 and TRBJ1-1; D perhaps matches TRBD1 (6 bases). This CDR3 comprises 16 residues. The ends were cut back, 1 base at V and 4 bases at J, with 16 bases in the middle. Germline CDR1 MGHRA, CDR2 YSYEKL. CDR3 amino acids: CASSQVGTTPATEAFF. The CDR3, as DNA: TGCGCCAGCAGCCAAGTAGGGACAACCCCCGCCACTGAAGCTTTCTTT.

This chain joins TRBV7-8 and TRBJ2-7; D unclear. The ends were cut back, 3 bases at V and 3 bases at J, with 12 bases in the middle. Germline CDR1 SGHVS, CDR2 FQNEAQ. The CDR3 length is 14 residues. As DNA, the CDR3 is TGTGCCAGCAGCTTGGGTCTCCGTAACTACGAGCAGTACTTC. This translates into CASSLGLRNYEQYF.

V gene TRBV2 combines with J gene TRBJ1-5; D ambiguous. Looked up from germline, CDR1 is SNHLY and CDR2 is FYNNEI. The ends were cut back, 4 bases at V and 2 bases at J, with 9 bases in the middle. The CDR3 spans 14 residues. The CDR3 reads CASSVLSGNQPQHF. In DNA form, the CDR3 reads TGTGCCAGCAGTGTTTTGTCGGGCAATCAGCCCCAGCATTTT.

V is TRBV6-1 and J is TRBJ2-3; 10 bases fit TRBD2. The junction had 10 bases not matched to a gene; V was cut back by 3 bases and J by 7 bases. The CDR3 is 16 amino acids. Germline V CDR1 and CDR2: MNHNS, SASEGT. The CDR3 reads CASSEIAGGLANTQYF. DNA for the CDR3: TGTGCCAGCAGTGAGATAGCGGGGGGCCTCGCGAATACGCAGTATTTT.

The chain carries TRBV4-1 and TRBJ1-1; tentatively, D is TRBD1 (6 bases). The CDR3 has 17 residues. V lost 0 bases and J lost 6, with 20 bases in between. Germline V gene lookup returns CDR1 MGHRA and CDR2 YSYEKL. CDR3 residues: CASSQDRTGNVRAEAFF. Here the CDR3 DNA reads TGCGCCAGCAGCCAAGATCGAACAGGGAATGTTCGGGCTGAAGCTTTCTTT.

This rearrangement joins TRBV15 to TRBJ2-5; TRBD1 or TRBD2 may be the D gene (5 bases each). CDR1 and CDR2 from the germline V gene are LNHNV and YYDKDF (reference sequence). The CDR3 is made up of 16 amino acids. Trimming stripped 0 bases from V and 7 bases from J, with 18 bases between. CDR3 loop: CATSRDWDEGFGTQYF. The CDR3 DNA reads TGTGCCACCAGCAGAGACTGGGACGAGGGCTTCGGGACCCAGTACTTC.

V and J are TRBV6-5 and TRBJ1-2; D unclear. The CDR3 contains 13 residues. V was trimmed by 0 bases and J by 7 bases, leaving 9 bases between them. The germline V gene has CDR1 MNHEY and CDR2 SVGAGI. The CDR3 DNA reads TGTGCCAGCAGTTACTCCCGCAGCACTGGCTACACCTTC. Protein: CASSYSRSTGYTF.

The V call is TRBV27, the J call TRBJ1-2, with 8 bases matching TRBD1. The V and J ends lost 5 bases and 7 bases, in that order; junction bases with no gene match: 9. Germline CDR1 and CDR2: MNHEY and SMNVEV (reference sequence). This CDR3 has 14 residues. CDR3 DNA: TGTGCCAGCAGTCCAGGGGACAGGTATAGTGGCTACACCTTC. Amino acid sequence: CASSPGDRYSGYTF.

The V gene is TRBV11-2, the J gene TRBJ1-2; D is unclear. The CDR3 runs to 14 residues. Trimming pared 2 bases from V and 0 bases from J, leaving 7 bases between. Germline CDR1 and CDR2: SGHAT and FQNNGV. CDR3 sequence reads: CASSLNSANYGYTF. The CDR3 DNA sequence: TGTGCCAGCAGCTTAAACAGTGCTAACTATGGCTACACCTTC.

In DNA form, the CDR3 reads TGTGCCAGCAGCCTGGGGAGATATCCGATGGCCGAGCAGTACTTC. It encodes CASSLGRYPMAEQYF. V usage is TRBV6-5 and J usage is TRBJ2-7; tentatively, D is TRBD2 (5 bases). This CDR3 contains 15 residues. The ends were cut back, 6 bases at V and 6 bases at J, with 21 bases in the middle. Germline CDR1 and CDR2: MNHEY and SVGAGI.

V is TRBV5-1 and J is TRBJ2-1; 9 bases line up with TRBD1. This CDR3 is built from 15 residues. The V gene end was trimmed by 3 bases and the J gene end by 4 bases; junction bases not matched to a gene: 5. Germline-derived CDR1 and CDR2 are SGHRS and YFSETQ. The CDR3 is CASSSGTGYYNEQFF. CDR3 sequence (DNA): TGCGCCAGCAGCTCAGGGACAGGGTATTACAATGAGCAGTTCTTC.

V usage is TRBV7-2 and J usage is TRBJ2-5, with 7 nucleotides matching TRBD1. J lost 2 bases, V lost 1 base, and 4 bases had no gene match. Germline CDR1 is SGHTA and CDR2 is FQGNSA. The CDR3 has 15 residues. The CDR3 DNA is TGTGCCAGCAGCTTAGTCGGGGACAGACAAGAGACCCAGTACTTC. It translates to CASSLVGDRQETQYF.

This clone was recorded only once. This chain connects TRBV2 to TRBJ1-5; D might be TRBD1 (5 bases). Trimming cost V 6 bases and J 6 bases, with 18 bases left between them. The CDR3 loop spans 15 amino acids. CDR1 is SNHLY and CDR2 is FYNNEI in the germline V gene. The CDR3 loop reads CASRAQAVGGQPQHF. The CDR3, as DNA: TGTGCCAGCAGAGCACAGGCCGTGGGTGGTCAGCCCCAGCATTTT.

The CDR3 loop reads CASSFQGASYEQYF. The DNA of the CDR3 is TGTGCCAGCAGCTTCCAGGGGGCTTCCTACGAGCAGTACTTC. This rearrangement joins TRBV7-9 to TRBJ2-7, with 8 nucleotides matching TRBD1. The germline gives CDR1 SEHNR, CDR2 FQNEAQ (reference sequence). V trimming: 3 bases; J trimming: 1 base; junction bases outside the gene matches: 2. CDR3 length equals 14 residues.